The entry below gives a single T cell receptor (beta chain) sequence along with its context. The data are from a study of blood T cell repertoires in COVID-19. Study summary: Some COVID-19 samples were acute and others convalescent; all came from the United States, Italy and Spain. The analysed material was cDNA or gDNA that came from T cells, B-cell-depleted T cells, or PBMCs.

Trimming took 3 bases from V and 5 from J; bases not matched to a gene: 12. The CDR3 is 18 amino acids. CDR1 SGHNT and CDR2 YYREEE come from the germline V gene (reference sequence). Clones were sequenced by immunoSEQ multiplex PCR, and TCRdb holds only the in-frame ones, with some missing. The table has some 140,000 clones, about 85% seen once. It was during active infection that Seattle patients were enrolled and then longitudinally followed. The source of this sequence is a man between 60 and 75 years old with COVID-19, enrolled during active disease. The chain joins TRBV5-4 to TRBJ2-1; the match to TRBD2 covers 12 bases. Sequenced: peripheral blood. The DNA for the CDR3 is TGTGCCAGCAGCTCGACCTATACTAGCGGGGGGTCCCACAATGAGCAGTTCTTC. Amino acid sequence: CASSSTYTSGGSHNEQFF. Using reference TRBV5-4 and TRBJ2-1 for the parts outside the CDR3, the full variable domain is ETGVTQSPTHLIKTRGQQVTLRCSSQSGHNTVSWYQQALGQGPQFIFQYYREEENGRGNFPPRFSGLQFPNYSSELNVNALELDDSALYLCASSSTYTSGGSHNEQFFGPGTRLTVL.